This T cell receptor beta chain was sequenced in a study of a mutant IDH1 vaccine in newly diagnosed glioma. General study findings and limits: Overall, 90% to 95% of patients had vaccine-induced immune responses.

Sequencing was performed with immunoSEQ multiplex PCR; in TCRdb, only in-frame clones are kept and a portion is missing. The sample holds 98,000 or so clones; about 90% are singletons and the top ten take roughly 0.54%. This clone was picked up a small number of times. Its antigen is unidentified. V lost 3 bases and J 5 bases, leaving 14 bases between the germline ends. This CDR3 is built from 15 residues. CDR1 and CDR2 from the germline V gene are SGHDT and YYEEEE. Indicated time point: baseline, week 1 (first vaccination visit). Treatment reported: pre-vaccination baseline after standard-of-care therapy.

The sequenced sample was PBMCs, obtained from a glioma patient treated with radiotherapy, temozolomide or both. The chain is built from TRBV5-6 and TRBJ1-4; maybe TRBD1 (5 bases). This clonotype originated in a woman aged 45-59 years with glioma. The CDR3 sequence is CASSSSSGLNEKLFF. The CDR3 nucleotides are TGTGCCAGCAGCTCCTCTTCGGGGCTAAATGAAAAACTGTTTTTT.